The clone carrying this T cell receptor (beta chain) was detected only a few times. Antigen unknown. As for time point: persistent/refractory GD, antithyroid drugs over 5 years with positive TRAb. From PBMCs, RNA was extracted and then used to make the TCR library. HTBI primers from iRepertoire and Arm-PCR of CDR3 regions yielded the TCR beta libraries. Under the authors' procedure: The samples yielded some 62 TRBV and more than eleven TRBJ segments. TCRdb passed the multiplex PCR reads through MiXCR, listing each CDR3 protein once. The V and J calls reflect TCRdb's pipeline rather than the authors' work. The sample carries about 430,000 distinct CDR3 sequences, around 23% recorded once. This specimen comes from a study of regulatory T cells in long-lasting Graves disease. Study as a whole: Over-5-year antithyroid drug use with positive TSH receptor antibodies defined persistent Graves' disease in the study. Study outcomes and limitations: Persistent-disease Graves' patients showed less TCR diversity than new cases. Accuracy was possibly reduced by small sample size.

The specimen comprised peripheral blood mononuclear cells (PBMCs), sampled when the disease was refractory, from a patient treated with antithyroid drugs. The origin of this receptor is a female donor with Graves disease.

CDR3 protein: CSAPPGTGVVYEQYF. In DNA form, the CDR3 reads TGCAGTGCTCCCCCCGGGACAGGGGTTGTATACGAGCAGTACTTC. The rearrangement links TRBV20-1 to TRBJ2-7; TRBD1 aligns across 10 bases. The CDR3 spans 15 residues. V lost 5 bases to trimming and J lost 4 bases; unmatched junction nucleotides: 11. Germline V lookup: CDR1 DFQATT, CDR2 SNEGSKA (reference sequence).